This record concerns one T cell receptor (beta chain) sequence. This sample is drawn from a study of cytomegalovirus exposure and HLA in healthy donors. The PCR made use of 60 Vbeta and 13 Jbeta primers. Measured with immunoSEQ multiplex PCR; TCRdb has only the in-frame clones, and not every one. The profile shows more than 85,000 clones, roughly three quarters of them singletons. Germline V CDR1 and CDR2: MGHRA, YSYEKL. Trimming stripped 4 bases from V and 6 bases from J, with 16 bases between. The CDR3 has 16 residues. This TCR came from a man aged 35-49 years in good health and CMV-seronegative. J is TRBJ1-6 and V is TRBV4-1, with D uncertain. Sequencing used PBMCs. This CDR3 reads CASSPAAGRLNSPLHF. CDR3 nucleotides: TGCGCCAGCAGCCCGGCGGCTGGCCGCCTTAATTCACCCCTCCACTTT.